These 20 T cell receptor beta chains were all obtained from the same sample, sequenced in a study of blood T cells in healthy people across ages. A second PCR, run for about 7 to 12 cycles, used a sample-barcoded 5' primer plus a J-beta primer mix. TCRdb analysed the 5' RACE reads with MiXCR anew, one entry per CDR3 protein. The sample has around 620,000 distinct CDR3 sequences, roughly a quarter seen once. Sequenced: blood. The receptors derive from a woman aged 70 to 79 in good health.

This clonotype appeared a few times. The chain combines TRBV20-1 with TRBJ1-2; 7 bases line up with TRBD1. CDR3 length equals 15 residues. The J segment lost 4 bases and the V segment lost 3 bases, leaving 11 bases of the junction unmatched. Germline CDR1 and CDR2: DFQATT and SNEGSKA (reference sequence). The CDR3, as DNA: TGCAGTGCTAGTGCTGGGACAGATCCTCGCTATGGCTACACCTTC. Translated, it gives CSASAGTDPRYGYTF.

The chain carries TRBV6-5 and TRBJ2-1, with 9 bases that match TRBD1. J was trimmed by 8 bases and V by 6 bases; bases with no gene match: 5. CDR1 MNHEY and CDR2 SVGAGI come from the germline V gene. The CDR3 length is 13 residues. This CDR3 is CASRKQGAYEQFF. CDR3 DNA: TGTGCCAGCAGAAAACAGGGGGCGTATGAGCAGTTCTTC.

This clonotype was counted only a few times. The chain carries TRBV6-1 and TRBJ2-4; TRBD2 might be the D (7 bases). Germline CDR1 is MNHNS and CDR2 is SASEGT. The V gene lost 6 bases and the J gene lost 0 bases, with 27 bases spanning the gap. CDR3 size: 20 residues. CDR3 in amino acids: CASSRRGGGEGDLAKNIQYF. CDR3 nucleotide sequence: TGTGCCAGCAGCCGCCGGGGCGGGGGAGAGGGGGATCTAGCCAAAAACATTCAGTACTTC.

About this clonotype: An end of the junction differs from the germline gene, which may be a read error. This chain joins TRBV9 and TRBJ1-6; the match to TRBD1 covers 7 bases. The CDR3 loop spans 15 amino acids. The germline gives CDR1 SGDLS, CDR2 YYNGEE. CDR3 sequence reads: CASSVGQDHNSPLRF. The DNA of the CDR3 is TGTGCCAGCAGCGTTGGACAGGATCATAATTCACCCCTCCGCTTT. Together with reference TRBV9 and TRBJ1-6, the CDR3 gives the full variable domain: DSGVTQTPKHLITATGQRVTLRCSPRSGDLSVYWYQQSLDQGLQFLIQYYNGEERAKGNILERFSAQQFPDLHSELNLSSLELGDSALYFCASSVGQDHNSPLRFGNGTRLTVT.

This clonotype was seen only once. The chain joins TRBV9 to TRBJ2-5; perhaps D is TRBD1 or TRBD2 (5 bases each). V lost 4 bases to trimming and J lost 2 bases, with 18 bases between them. Germline assignment: CDR1 SGDLS and CDR2 YYNGEE. The length of the CDR3 is 16 residues. The CDR3 here is CASSRAGGSSQETQYF. The CDR3, as DNA: TGTGCCAGCAGCCGTGCTGGGGGTTCAAGTCAAGAGACCCAGTACTTC.

This clonotype was seen repeatedly, ten times or more. The genes are TRBV9 and TRBJ2-5; 12 positions match TRBD2. With 5 bases clipped from V and 5 bases from J, the junction kept 7 bases outside the gene matches. Germline lookup yields CDR1 SGDLS and CDR2 YYNGEE. This CDR3 is 15 amino acids long. For the CDR3, the DNA is TGTGCCAGCAGTACTAGCGGGGGGCTCCTTGAGACCCAGTACTTC. Its translation: CASSTSGGLLETQYF.

Note on this clonotype: Mismatch with germline at one junction end may stem from a read error. The V gene is TRBV24-1, the J gene TRBJ2-5; no definite D call. The CDR3 has 12 residues. Germline-derived CDR1 and CDR2 are KGHDR and SFDVKD. CDR3 sequence reads: CATSGLQGTQYF. The CDR3 DNA reads TGTGCCACCAGTGGTCTACAAGGGACCCAGTACTTC.

This chain uses TRBV29-1 with TRBJ2-5, with D perhaps assigned TRBD1 or TRBD2 (5 bases each). CDR3 size: 14 residues. CDR1 is SQVTM, CDR2 ANQGSEA, per germline. V was pared by 3 bases and J by 5 bases, with 16 bases between. In DNA form, the CDR3 reads TGCAGCGTTGAGAACTCCGGGACGGAGGAGACCCAGTACTTC. As protein: CSVENSGTEETQYF.

DNA of the CDR3: TGCGCCAGCAGCTTGGCCAACAACAGCCCTGAAAAACTGTTTTTT. Translating gives CASSLANNSPEKLFF. The genes are TRBV5-1 and TRBJ1-4; no definite D call. CDR3 length equals 15 residues. Looked up from germline, CDR1 is SGHRS and CDR2 is YFSETQ. Trimming pared 0 bases from V and 7 bases from J, leaving 13 bases between.

This sequence joins TRBV4-2 and TRBJ2-1; D tentatively fits TRBD1 or TRBD2 (7 bases each). The DNA end lines up better with TRBJ2-5; the J call may be wrong. CDR1 and CDR2 (germline): LGHNA, YNFKEQ. This CDR3 region has 14 residues. This CDR3 reads CASSGGGRRLGQYF. The CDR3 nucleotides are TGTGCCAGCTCAGGGGGGGGCCGGAGGTTGGGCCAGTACTTC.

This chain connects TRBV20-1 to TRBJ2-7; D is undetermined. The CDR3 is 11 amino acids. CDR1 is DFQATT and CDR2 is SNEGSKA in the germline V gene (reference sequence). V was shortened by 5 bases and J by 3 bases, with 8 bases between the two germline ends. The chain's CDR3 is CSASTVYEQYF. DNA for the CDR3: TGCAGTGCTTCGACGGTCTACGAGCAGTACTTC.

This clonotype was detected only a few times. The CDR3 DNA sequence: TGCAGTGCTAATCCTGACTCCTACGAGCAGTACTTC. It codes for CSANPDSYEQYF. The J gene is TRBJ2-7, the V gene TRBV20-1; D ambiguous. CDR3 length: 12 amino acids. Germline loops: CDR1 DFQATT, CDR2 SNEGSKA (reference sequence). The V end lost 4 bases, the J end lost 0 bases, and 7 bases lay between the germline ends.

This clonotype was picked up a small number of times. The rearrangement links TRBV12-3 or TRBV12-4 to TRBJ2-2; 9 positions match TRBD1. This CDR3 has 16 amino acids. The V segment lost 5 bases and the J segment 3 bases; nucleotides outside the gene matches: 7. Here the CDR3 DNA reads TGTGCCAGCAGTCCTAGGGGACAGGGTTACACCGGGGAGCTGTTTTTT. Amino acid sequence: CASSPRGQGYTGELFF.

The chain has TRBV6-2 or TRBV6-3 and TRBJ2-5, with TRBD1 as a possible D gene (7 bases). The closer fit of TRBJ2-7 to the DNA end suggests the J call may be wrong. The germline V gene has CDR1 MNHEY and CDR2 SVGEGT. CDR3 length: 13 residues. The CDR3: CASSLQGRYEQYF. Written as DNA, the CDR3 is TGTGCCAGCAGTTTACAGGGGAGGTACGAGCAGTACTTC.

V gene TRBV24-1 combines with J gene TRBJ2-2; the match to TRBD1 covers 7 bases. From germline, CDR1 is KGHDR and CDR2 SFDVKD. With 3 bases clipped from V and 1 base from J, the junction kept 1 base outside the gene matches. The CDR3 covers 15 residues. The CDR3 DNA is TGTGCCACCAGTGATAGACAGGGGAACACCGGGGAGCTGTTTTTT. Translation gives CATSDRQGNTGELFF.

This clonotype was recorded only once. The V call is TRBV12-3 or TRBV12-4, the J call TRBJ1-2, with D unresolved. V lost 6 bases and J 8 bases, leaving 19 bases between the germline ends. The CDR3 length is 14 residues. The CDR3 DNA reads TGTGCCAGCAGGCCCCCAGGCCCCATGGAGGGCTACACCTTC. It translates to CASRPPGPMEGYTF.

This clonotype was seen ten or more times. The chain uses TRBV7-3 and TRBJ2-5; D may match TRBD1 or TRBD2 (6 bases each). Deletions cut 0 bases from V and 5 bases from J, with 10 bases between. This CDR3 has 14 residues. Germline V gene lookup returns CDR1 SGHTA and CDR2 FQGTGA. CDR3 in amino acids: CASSLTGAGETQYF. DNA for the CDR3: TGTGCCAGCAGCTTAACGGGGGCGGGGGAGACCCAGTACTTC.

The chain uses TRBV12-3 or TRBV12-4 and TRBJ1-3, with D possibly TRBD1 on 6 matching bases. Trimming shortened V by 1 base and J by 2 bases, and 12 bases separated the two germline ends. CDR3 size: 16 residues. The CDR3 DNA sequence: TGTGCCAGCAGTTTAGGAGGGGGGCGCGCTGGAAACACCATATATTTT. Amino acids: CASSLGGGRAGNTIYF.

The V gene is TRBV7-9, the J gene TRBJ1-6; D gene uncertain. Trimming cost V 1 base and J 10 bases, with 11 bases left between them. CDR3 size: 14 residues. The germline V gene has CDR1 SEHNR and CDR2 FQNEAQ (reference sequence). The CDR3 loop reads CASSLGQRGSPLHF. The CDR3 bases are TGTGCCAGCAGCTTAGGTCAGAGAGGATCACCCCTCCACTTT.

This clonotype was detected only a few times. The chain is built from TRBV14 and TRBJ2-3, with 7 nucleotides matching TRBD2. This CDR3 is built from 15 residues. Germline V gives CDR1 SGHDN, CDR2 FVKESK. The trim removed 2 bases at V and 3 bases at J, leaving 5 bases unmatched. The CDR3 bases are TGTGCCAGCAGCCAACGTAGCGGGCCGACAGATACGCAGTATTTT. Translating it yields CASSQRSGPTDTQYF.